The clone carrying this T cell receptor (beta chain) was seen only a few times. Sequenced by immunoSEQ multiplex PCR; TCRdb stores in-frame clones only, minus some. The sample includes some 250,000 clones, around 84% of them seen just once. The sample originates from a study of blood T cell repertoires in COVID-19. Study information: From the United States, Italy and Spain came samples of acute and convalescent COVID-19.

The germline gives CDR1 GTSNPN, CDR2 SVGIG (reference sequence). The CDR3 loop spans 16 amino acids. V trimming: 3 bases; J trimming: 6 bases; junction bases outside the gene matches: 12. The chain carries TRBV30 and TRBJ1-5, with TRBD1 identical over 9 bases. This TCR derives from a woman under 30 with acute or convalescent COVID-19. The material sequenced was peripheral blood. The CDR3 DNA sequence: TGTGCCTGGAGATCCTCGGACAGGGGCGAAGGTCAGCCCCAGCATTTT. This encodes CAWRSSDRGEGQPQHF.